One sample yielded the 2 T cell receptor beta chains listed below, sequenced in a study of T cells in Graves' hyperthyroidism and ophthalmopathy. Amplified TCR beta CDR3 regions derived from RNA transcripts. TCR CDR3 underwent first-round RT-PCR with the HTBI primer set. TCRdb re-called the multiplex PCR reads with MiXCR, one entry per CDR3 protein. This table has roughly 630,000 distinct CDR3 sequences, approximately 14% appearing once. Sample: blood. The origin of the receptors is a woman in her twenties or thirties with Graves' hyperthyroidism.

This clonotype was seen repeatedly, ten times or more. This sequence joins TRBV7-2 and TRBJ1-1; D is undetermined. Germline CDR1 is SGHTA and CDR2 is FQGNSA. This CDR3 has 17 amino acids. V dropped 1 base and J dropped 2 bases, with 17 bases sitting between them. CDR3 sequence: CASSLDLLAQENTEAFF. DNA for the CDR3: TGTGCCAGCAGCTTAGACCTGCTGGCCCAGGAAAACACTGAAGCTTTCTTT.

This clonotype was observed many times. The genes are TRBV28 and TRBJ1-6, with D possibly TRBD1 on 5 matching bases. This CDR3 is 15 amino acids long. CDR1 and CDR2 (germline): MDHEN, SYDVKM. V gave up 1 base and J gave up 8 bases, with 12 bases separating them. DNA for the CDR3: TGTGCCAGCAGTTTATTGTGGGAGGGGTATTCACCCCTCCACTTT. The encoded protein is CASSLLWEGYSPLHF.